The 17 T cell receptor beta chains below were found in one sample sequenced in a study of blood T cell repertoires in COVID-19. Libraries were prepared by immunoSEQ multiplex PCR; TCRdb keeps only in-frame clonotypes and omits some of them. The sample includes around 140,000 clones, 89% of them seen just once. The sample comprised peripheral blood. The receptor set was obtained from a human donor in a cohort sampled during active COVID-19.

This chain connects TRBV18 to TRBJ1-5; 9 bases line up with TRBD1. This CDR3 has 17 residues. Germline assignment: CDR1 KGHSH and CDR2 LQKENI. With V trimmed by 1 base and J by 3 bases, 7 bases remained unmatched. The CDR3 sequence is CASSPRDRAPLNQPQHF. In DNA form, the CDR3 reads TGTGCCAGCTCACCACGGGACAGGGCCCCCCTCAATCAGCCCCAGCATTTT.

The chain has TRBV12-3 or TRBV12-4 and TRBJ2-3, with no clear D. The length of the CDR3 is 12 residues. V was clipped by 7 bases and J by 7 bases, with 12 bases between them. The DNA of the CDR3 is TGTGCCAGCACCACGGTCGGGTATACGCAGTATTTT. It codes for CASTTVGYTQYF.

The chain employs TRBV10-2 and TRBJ2-1; maybe TRBD2 (7 bases). The CDR3 runs 14 residues. The germline gives CDR1 WSHSY, CDR2 SAAADI. V dropped 2 bases and J dropped 5 bases, with 10 bases sitting between them. In DNA form, the CDR3 reads TGCGCCAGCAGTGAGGCGGGGGCGAACAATGAGCAGTTCTTC. Translated, it gives CASSEAGANNEQFF.

The rearrangement joins TRBV5-1 to TRBJ2-5; D might be TRBD2 (5 bases). With 3 bases removed from V and 5 bases from J, the gap between germline ends came to 11 bases. There are 13 residues in the CDR3. Germline CDR1 SGHRS, CDR2 YFSETQ. The CDR3 sequence is CASSWELEETQYF. The CDR3 region has the DNA TGCGCCAGCAGCTGGGAACTAGAGGAGACCCAGTACTTC.

The CDR3 sequence: CASSLRQRGIQETQYF. The DNA for the CDR3 is TGTGCCAGCAGCTTAAGGCAGCGGGGGATCCAAGAGACCCAGTACTTC. This rearrangement joins TRBV7-3 to TRBJ2-5; the match to TRBD2 covers 8 bases. The CDR3 covers 16 residues. V was clipped by 1 base and J by 1 base; unmatched bases: 5. Germline CDR1 reads SGHTA; CDR2 reads FQGTGA.

The chain employs TRBV6-5 and TRBJ1-2, with 11 bases fitting TRBD1. Per germline, CDR1 MNHEY and CDR2 SVGAGI. The trim removed 7 bases at V and 4 bases at J, leaving 5 bases unmatched. The CDR3 covers 14 residues. The CDR3 spells CASKWTGGVYGYTF. Written as DNA, the CDR3 is TGTGCCAGCAAATGGACAGGGGGCGTCTATGGCTACACCTTC.

V is TRBV7-9 and J is TRBJ1-2, with 8 bases identical to TRBD1. V was pared by 6 bases and J by 7 bases, with 13 bases of the junction left unmatched. Per the germline V gene, CDR1 is SEHNR and CDR2 is FQNEAQ (reference sequence). This CDR3 is 15 amino acids long. In DNA, the CDR3 is TGTGCCAGCAGTTACTCAGGGACAGGATCGTTTGGCTACACCTTC. As protein: CASSYSGTGSFGYTF.

The chain carries TRBV7-2 and TRBJ1-2; 9 nucleotides align to TRBD1. The CDR3 extends over 16 amino acids. The germline CDR1 and CDR2 sequences are SGHTA and FQGNSA. J was trimmed by 7 bases and V by 1 base; bases with no gene match: 10. The CDR3, as DNA: TGTGCCAGCAGCTTAGGTTGGGTCGGGACAGGGAGTGGCTACACCTTC. This sequence encodes CASSLGWVGTGSGYTF.

The V gene is TRBV19, the J gene TRBJ1-1; a weak D match, TRBD1 (5 bases). The V gene lost 7 bases and the J gene lost 1 base, with 16 bases spanning the gap. The CDR3 covers 15 residues. CDR1 is LNHDA and CDR2 is SQIVND in the germline V gene (reference sequence). The DNA of the CDR3 is TGTGCCAGTACCGATCGTGGCGGGGGGAACACTGAAGCTTTCTTT. Protein: CASTDRGGGNTEAFF.

The chain employs TRBV29-1 and TRBJ1-2, with D maybe TRBD1 (6 bases). The length of the CDR3 is 12 residues. Trimming removed 6 bases from V and 5 bases from J, with 13 bases in between. In germline, CDR1 is SQVTM, CDR2 ANQGSEA. The CDR3 sequence is CSVDPGDYGYTF. The CDR3 nucleotides are TGCAGCGTAGACCCAGGGGATTATGGCTACACCTTC.

The chain joins TRBV11-1 to TRBJ2-7, with TRBD2 matching 9 bases. Losses at the gene ends were 3 bases for V and 4 bases for J; bases not matched to a gene: 7. Germline CDR1 reads SGHAT; CDR2 reads FQDESV (reference sequence). The CDR3 loop spans 15 amino acids. CDR3 nucleotide sequence: TGTGCCAGCAGCTTCCGCGGGGGGGCCGAGTACGAGCAGTACTTC. Its translation is CASSFRGGAEYEQYF.

The chain links TRBV3-1 (or the pseudogene TRBV3-2) to TRBJ2-1; a weak D match, TRBD2 (5 bases). V lost 4 bases and J lost 0, with 10 bases in between. Germline V gives CDR1 LGHDT, CDR2 YNNKEL (reference sequence). This CDR3 comprises 15 residues. In DNA form, the CDR3 reads TGTGCCAGCAGCCTGACGGGGAGCTCCTACAATGAGCAGTTCTTC. Protein product: CASSLTGSSYNEQFF.

The chain couples TRBV5-4 to TRBJ2-5, with D uncertain. The germline gives CDR1 SGHNT, CDR2 YYREEE (reference sequence). Trimming stripped 4 bases from V and 5 bases from J, with 12 bases between. CDR3 length: 13 amino acids. Here the CDR3 DNA reads TGTGCCAGCAGCGCGGAAGCGAGGGAGACCCAGTACTTC. Translation: CASSAEARETQYF.

The chain couples TRBV7-2 to TRBJ2-7; 8 bases match TRBD1. This CDR3 comprises 15 residues. Germline assignment: CDR1 SGHTA and CDR2 FQGNSA. Trimming at V came to 5 bases and at J to 4 bases, leaving 10 bases not matched to a gene. The CDR3 sequence is CASSRRDRGGYEQYF. The CDR3 DNA follows: TGTGCCAGCAGCCGCCGCGACAGGGGCGGGTACGAGCAGTACTTC.

The chain combines TRBV2 with TRBJ2-2; D remains ambiguous. V lost 1 base and J 2 bases, leaving 8 bases between the germline ends. Germline CDR1 SNHLY, CDR2 FYNNEI. This CDR3 region has 15 residues. CDR3 amino acids: CASSEGAANTGELFF. The CDR3 DNA follows: TGTGCCAGCAGTGAAGGGGCAGCAAACACCGGGGAGCTGTTTTTT. Together with reference TRBV2 and TRBJ2-2, the CDR3 gives the full variable domain: EPEVTQTPSHQVTQMGQEVILRCVPISNHLYFYWYRQILGQKVEFLVSFYNNEISEKSEIFDDQFSVERPDGSNFTLKIRSTKLEDSAMYFCASSEGAANTGELFFGEGSRLTVL.

The chain couples TRBV2 to TRBJ2-3; D perhaps matches TRBD1 (5 bases). Germline-derived CDR1 and CDR2 are SNHLY and FYNNEI. Trimming left V 6 bases short and J 6 bases short, with 22 bases between. The CDR3 extends over 16 amino acids. CDR3 protein: CASSIRRANDIDTQYF. In nucleotides, the CDR3 is TGTGCCAGCAGCATCCGCAGGGCCAACGACATCGATACGCAGTATTTT.

The chain couples TRBV7-5 to TRBJ2-1; the D call TRBD2 from the table was never checked on the DNA. TRBV7-5 is marked as a pseudogene. CDR3 size: 13 residues. CDR3: CARSGTSGNEQFF. The CDR3, as DNA: TGTGCCAGAAGCGGTACTAGCGGCAATGAGCAGTTCTTC.